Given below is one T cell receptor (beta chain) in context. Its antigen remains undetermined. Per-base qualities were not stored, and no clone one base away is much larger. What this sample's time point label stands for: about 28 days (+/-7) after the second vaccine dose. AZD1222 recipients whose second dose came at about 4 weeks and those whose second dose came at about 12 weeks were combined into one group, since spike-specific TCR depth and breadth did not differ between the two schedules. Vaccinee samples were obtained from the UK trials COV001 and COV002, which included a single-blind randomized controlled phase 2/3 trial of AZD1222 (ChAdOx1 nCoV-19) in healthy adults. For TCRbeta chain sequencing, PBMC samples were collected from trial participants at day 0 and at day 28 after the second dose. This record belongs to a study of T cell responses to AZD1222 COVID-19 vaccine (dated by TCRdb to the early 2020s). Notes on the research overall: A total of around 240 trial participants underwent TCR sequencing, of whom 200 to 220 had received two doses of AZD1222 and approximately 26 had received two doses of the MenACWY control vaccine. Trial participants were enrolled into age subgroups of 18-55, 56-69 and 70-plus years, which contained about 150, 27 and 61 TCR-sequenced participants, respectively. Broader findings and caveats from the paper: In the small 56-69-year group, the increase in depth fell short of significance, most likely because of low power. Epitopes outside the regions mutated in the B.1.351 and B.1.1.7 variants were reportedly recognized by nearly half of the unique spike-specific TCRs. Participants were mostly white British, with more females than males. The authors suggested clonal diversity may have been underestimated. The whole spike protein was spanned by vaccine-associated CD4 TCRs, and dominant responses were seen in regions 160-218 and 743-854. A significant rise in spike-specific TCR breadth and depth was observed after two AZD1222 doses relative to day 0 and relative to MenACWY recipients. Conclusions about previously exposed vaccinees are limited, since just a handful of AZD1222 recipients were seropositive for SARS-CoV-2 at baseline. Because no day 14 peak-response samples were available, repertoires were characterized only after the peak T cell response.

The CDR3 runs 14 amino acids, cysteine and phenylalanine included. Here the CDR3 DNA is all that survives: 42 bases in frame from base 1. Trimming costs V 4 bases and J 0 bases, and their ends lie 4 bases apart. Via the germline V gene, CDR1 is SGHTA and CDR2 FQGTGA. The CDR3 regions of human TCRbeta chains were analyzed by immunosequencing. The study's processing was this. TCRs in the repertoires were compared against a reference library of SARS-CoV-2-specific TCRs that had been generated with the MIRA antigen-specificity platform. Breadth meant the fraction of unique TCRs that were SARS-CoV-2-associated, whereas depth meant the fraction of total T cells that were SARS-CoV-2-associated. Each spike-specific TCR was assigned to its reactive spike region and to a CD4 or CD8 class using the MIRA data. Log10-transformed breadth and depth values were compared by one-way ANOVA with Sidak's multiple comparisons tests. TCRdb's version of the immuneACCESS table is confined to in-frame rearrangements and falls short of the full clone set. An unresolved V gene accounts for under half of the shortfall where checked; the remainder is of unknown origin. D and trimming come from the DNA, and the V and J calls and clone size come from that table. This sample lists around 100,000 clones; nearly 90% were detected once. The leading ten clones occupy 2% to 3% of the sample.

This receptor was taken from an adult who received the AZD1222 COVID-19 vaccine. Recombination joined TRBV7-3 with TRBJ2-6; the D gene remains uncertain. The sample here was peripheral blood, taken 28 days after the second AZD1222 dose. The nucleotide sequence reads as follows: TGTGCCAGCAGCTCAGCCTCTGGGGCCAACGTCCTGACTTTC. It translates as CASSSASGANVLTF.